These 28 T cell receptor beta chains were sequenced from one sample in a study of graft-versus-host responses after intestinal transplantation. TCRdb's copy holds only in-frame clones and misses some; the assay was immunoSEQ multiplex PCR. Among about 29,000 clones listed, approximately 93% were seen once. Sample: PBMCs, taken 66 days after intestinal transplant. Receptors originate from a human patient who received an intestinal transplant, so some T cells may come from the graft donor.

This chain joins TRBV27 and TRBJ1-1; D is unclear. Trimming took 4 bases from V and 1 from J, leaving 7 bases between them. The CDR3 totals 13 residues. CDR1 MNHEY and CDR2 SMNVEV come from the germline V gene (reference sequence). The CDR3 coding sequence is TGTGCCAGCAGTTCGTCAGCGAACACTGAAGCTTTCTTT. Protein: CASSSSANTEAFF.

The chain combines TRBV6-1 with TRBJ2-2; D could derive from TRBD1 or TRBD2 (6 bases each). V was pared by 2 bases and J by 3 bases, with 10 bases between. Per the germline V gene, CDR1 is MNHNS and CDR2 is SASEGT. This CDR3 is built from 15 residues. Here the CDR3 DNA reads TGTGCCAGCAGTGAATGGGGGGCGGACACCGGGGAGCTGTTTTTT. It specifies CASSEWGADTGELFF.

J is TRBJ1-2 and V is TRBV11-2; possibly TRBD1 for D (6 bases). With 1 base removed from V and 7 bases from J, the gap between germline ends came to 25 bases. Germline V gives CDR1 SGHAT, CDR2 FQNNGV. This CDR3 is 18 amino acids long. The CDR3 DNA sequence: TGTGCCAGCAGCTTAGCGCGGGGCAGGGGCTTTGAGGACACTGGCTACACCTTC. Protein product: CASSLARGRGFEDTGYTF.

This rearrangement joins TRBV6-1 to TRBJ2-1; D might be TRBD2 (6 bases). Germline loops: CDR1 MNHNS, CDR2 SASEGT. V lost 7 bases and J 3 bases, leaving 16 bases between the germline ends. The CDR3 spans 15 residues. This CDR3 reads CASNSPPGLYNEQFF. DNA for the CDR3: TGTGCCAGCAACAGCCCCCCGGGACTCTACAATGAGCAGTTCTTC.

The rearrangement joins TRBV4-2 to TRBJ2-1, with a possible D match to TRBD2 (5 bases). Deletions cut 4 bases from V and 9 bases from J, with 22 bases between. Per the germline V gene, CDR1 is LGHNA and CDR2 is YNFKEQ. There are 16 residues in the CDR3. The CDR3 nucleotides are TGTGCCAGCAGCCCAGACAAATACCCAGACTATGGTGAGCAGTTCTTC. This translates into CASSPDKYPDYGEQFF.

The sample holds one count of this clone. The CDR3 loop reads CASSWVTGELFF. DNA for the CDR3: TGTGCCAGCAGTTGGGTCACCGGGGAGCTGTTTTTT. The chain has TRBV28 and TRBJ2-2; the D is unclear. Trimming cost V 4 bases and J 4 bases, with 4 bases left between them. From germline, CDR1 is MDHEN and CDR2 SYDVKM. This CDR3 spans 12 amino acids. Using reference TRBV28 and TRBJ2-2 for the parts outside the CDR3, the full variable domain is DVKVTQSSRYLVKRTGEKVFLECVQDMDHENMFWYRQDPGLGLRLIYFSYDVKMKEKGDIPEGYSVSREKKERFSLILESASTNQTSMYLCASSWVTGELFFGEGSRLTVL.

This chain connects TRBV4-2 to TRBJ1-1; TRBD1 aligns across 10 bases. The CDR3 is 15 residues long. CDR1 and CDR2 (germline): LGHNA, YNFKEQ. J lost 11 bases, V lost 2 bases, and 11 bases had no gene match. CDR3 DNA: TGTGCCAGCAGCCAACCCCAGACAGGGGGCGCGTCCGCTTTCTTT. Translated, it gives CASSQPQTGGASAFF.

The chain has TRBV9 and TRBJ2-4; a weak D match, TRBD2 (6 bases). The CDR3 has 16 amino acids. Trimming took off 0 bases at V and 3 bases at J, with 13 bases between the two ends. Per germline, CDR1 SGDLS and CDR2 YYNGEE. The chain's CDR3 is CASSVGVSGDKNIQYF. CDR3 coding DNA: TGTGCCAGCAGCGTAGGTGTTAGCGGAGACAAAAACATTCAGTACTTC.

The chain is built from TRBV30 and TRBJ1-4; tentative D call: TRBD1 (5 bases). V dropped 7 bases and J dropped 7 bases, with 16 bases sitting between them. This CDR3 spans 13 amino acids. From germline, CDR1 is GTSNPN and CDR2 SVGIG (reference sequence). CDR3 residues: CAYDGVGGEKLFF. The CDR3 nucleotides are TGTGCCTACGACGGAGTTGGGGGTGAAAAACTGTTTTTT.

The chain combines TRBV7-9 with TRBJ2-1; 8 bases map to TRBD2. This CDR3 contains 15 residues. Germline assignment: CDR1 SEHNR and CDR2 FQNEAQ (reference sequence). Unmatched junction bases numbered 3, after V lost 3 bases and J lost 2 bases. The CDR3 bases are TGTGCCAGCAGCTTTTCCGGGGGGGCCTACAATGAGCAGTTCTTC. Amino acids: CASSFSGGAYNEQFF.

V usage is TRBV5-5 and J usage is TRBJ1-5, with 8 bases aligning to TRBD1. Germline lookup yields CDR1 SGHKS and CDR2 YYEKEE (reference sequence). Trimming at V came to 4 bases and at J to 1 base, leaving 7 bases not matched to a gene. This CDR3 comprises 16 residues. Written as DNA, the CDR3 is TGTGCCAGCAGCCGGACAGGGCCCGGGAGCAATCAGCCCCAGCATTTT. Protein sequence: CASSRTGPGSNQPQHF.

The genes are TRBV28 and TRBJ1-1; D call uncertain. Germline lookup yields CDR1 MDHEN and CDR2 SYDVKM. This CDR3 spans 14 amino acids. Trimming cost V 2 bases and J 3 bases, with 10 bases left between them. The CDR3 nucleotides are TGTGCCAGCAGTTTACTGGAAGCGGACACTGAAGCTTTCTTT. Translation gives CASSLLEADTEAFF.

The chain recombines TRBV9 with TRBJ2-5; D is ambiguous. V lost 4 bases to trimming and J lost 5 bases, with 18 bases between them. Germline V gene sequence: CDR1 SGDLS, CDR2 YYNGEE. There are 15 residues in the CDR3. The DNA of the CDR3 is TGTGCCAGCAGCCGGGTAGTGGGTATTAGGGAGACCCAGTACTTC. Protein product: CASSRVVGIRETQYF. Drawing the rest from reference TRBV9 and TRBJ2-5, the complete variable domain is DSGVTQTPKHLITATGQRVTLRCSPRSGDLSVYWYQQSLDQGLQFLIQYYNGEERAKGNILERFSAQQFPDLHSELNLSSLELGDSALYFCASSRVVGIRETQYFGPGTRLLVL.

The rearrangement joins TRBV11-2 to TRBJ1-2; tentative D call: TRBD1 (5 bases). CDR1 is SGHAT and CDR2 is FQNNGV in the germline V gene. Trimming cost V 1 base and J 6 bases, with 15 bases left between them. This CDR3 has 15 residues. CDR3 DNA sequence: TGTGCCAGCAGCTTAGGGGTCCAGGGATGGGATGGCTACACCTTC. Its protein is CASSLGVQGWDGYTF.

Here the CDR3 DNA reads TGTGCCAGTAGTATAGACCTCCGGACAGGCTCTGGAAACACCATATATTTT. Protein sequence: CASSIDLRTGSGNTIYF. The J gene is TRBJ1-3, the V gene TRBV19, with 7 bases matching TRBD1. Germline loops: CDR1 LNHDA, CDR2 SQIVND (reference sequence). The CDR3 sequence is 17 residues long. Losses at the gene ends were 0 bases for V and 0 bases for J; bases not matched to a gene: 5.

V usage is TRBV5-1 and J usage is TRBJ2-7; no definite D call. The V end was cut by 5 bases, the J end by 0 bases, with 9 bases between. This CDR3 is 13 amino acids long. The germline gives CDR1 SGHRS, CDR2 YFSETQ. The CDR3: CASSLSSSYEQYF. The CDR3 region has the DNA TGCGCCAGCAGTTTGTCCTCCTCCTACGAGCAGTACTTC.

The J gene is TRBJ2-1, the V gene TRBV2; weak D call: TRBD2 (7 bases). Deletions cut 0 bases from V and 6 bases from J, with 27 bases between. The germline gives CDR1 SNHLY, CDR2 FYNNEI. The CDR3 consists of 20 residues. The CDR3 DNA is TGTGCCAGCAGTGAAGCGCTTCGGGGGGCTATCAATGATCTCTTCAATGAGCAGTTCTTC. Amino acid sequence: CASSEALRGAINDLFNEQFF.

Here the CDR3 reads CASSLSQGPTQETQYF. Here the CDR3 DNA reads TGCGCCAGCAGCTTGTCCCAGGGACCGACGCAAGAGACCCAGTACTTC. The chain employs TRBV5-1 and TRBJ2-5; D may match TRBD1 or TRBD2 (5 bases each). The germline CDR1 and CDR2 sequences are SGHRS and YFSETQ. The germline V and J ends were trimmed by 1 base and 2 bases, with 15 bases remaining between them. The CDR3 spans 16 residues.

This chain uses TRBV5-1 with TRBJ1-1, with no clear D. Germline CDR1 SGHRS, CDR2 YFSETQ. The CDR3 contains 14 residues. With 1 base removed from V and 1 base from J, the gap between germline ends came to 8 bases. DNA for the CDR3: TGCGCCAGCAGCTTGCACCCACAGAACACTGAAGCTTTCTTT. It yields the protein CASSLHPQNTEAFF.

The rearrangement uses TRBV19 and TRBJ2-2; D remains ambiguous. Germline V CDR1 and CDR2: LNHDA, SQIVND (reference sequence). The V end was cut by 7 bases, the J end by 7 bases, with 13 bases between. The CDR3 has 13 residues. The CDR3 protein is CASIGRQGGELFF. CDR3 in DNA: TGTGCCAGTATCGGACGCCAAGGCGGGGAGCTGTTTTTT. Full variable domain (outside the CDR3, taken from reference TRBV19 and TRBJ2-2): DGGITQSPKYLFRKEGQNVTLSCEQNLNHDAMYWYRQDPGQGLRLIYYSQIVNDFQKGDIAEGYSVSREKKESFPLTVTSAQKNPTAFYLCASIGRQGGELFFGEGSRLTVL.

The chain is built from TRBV21-1 and TRBJ1-5. TRBV21-1 is a pseudogene segment. This CDR3 region has 12 residues. The CDR3 sequence: CATPPGNQPQHF. For the CDR3, the DNA is TGTGCCACCCCCCCCGGCAATCAGCCCCAGCATTTT.

This CDR3 is CASSLSWGVEQYF. In nucleotides, the CDR3 is TGTGCCAGCAGCTTGAGCTGGGGCGTCGAGCAGTACTTC. This chain links TRBV7-2 with TRBJ2-7; tentatively, D is TRBD1 (5 bases). The germline V gene has CDR1 SGHTA and CDR2 FQGNSA. Between the trimmed V and J ends, which lost 3 bases and 6 bases, there was a span of 12 bases. The CDR3 spans 13 residues.

This rearrangement joins TRBV5-1 to TRBJ1-6; D unresolved. This CDR3 has 14 residues. V gave up 7 bases and J gave up 7 bases, with 15 bases separating them. Germline-derived CDR1 and CDR2 are SGHRS and YFSETQ. The CDR3 loop reads CASRSGILNSPLHF. The CDR3 region has the DNA TGCGCCAGCCGGTCGGGGATTCTAAATTCACCCCTCCACTTT.

The rearrangement links TRBV19 to TRBJ2-7; 9 bases match TRBD1. V shed 4 bases and J 7 bases; nucleotides not matched to a gene: 8. The CDR3 has 14 amino acids. Germline CDR1 is LNHDA and CDR2 is SQIVND (reference sequence). The DNA for the CDR3 is TGTGCCAGTAGTACACGGACAGGGGTTCGTGAGCAGTACTTC. This encodes CASSTRTGVREQYF.

The rearrangement links TRBV10-1 to TRBJ2-3; 7 bases are a match to TRBD2. CDR1 is WNHNN and CDR2 is SYGVQD in the germline V gene (reference sequence). This CDR3 comprises 14 residues. Unmatched junction bases numbered 9, after V lost 3 bases and J lost 9 bases. Written as DNA, the CDR3 is TGCGCCAGCAGTGATTCAGCGGGAATGGGGACGCAGTATTTT. Its protein product is CASSDSAGMGTQYF.

The genes are TRBV25-1 and TRBJ1-4; D is perhaps TRBD1 (5 bases). The CDR3 is 13 amino acids. V was clipped by 5 bases and J by 8 bases, with 12 bases between them. Per germline, CDR1 MGHDK and CDR2 SYGVNS. The CDR3 DNA reads TGTGCCAGCAGTTCGGGGGGGGAGGAAAAACTGTTTTTT. Its translation is CASSSGGEEKLFF.

The V call is TRBV14, the J call TRBJ2-3; D is undetermined. V lost 1 base, J lost 7 bases, and 6 bases lay in between. Germline CDR1 is SGHDN and CDR2 is FVKESK. The CDR3 loop spans 12 amino acids. The CDR3 spells CASSQGLNTQYF. CDR3 sequence (DNA): TGTGCCAGCAGCCAAGGGTTAAATACGCAGTATTTT.

The chain is built from TRBV19 and TRBJ2-1; the D is unclear. Germline V gene data show CDR1 as LNHDA and CDR2 as SQIVND (reference sequence). With 4 bases removed from V and 4 bases from J, the gap between germline ends came to 8 bases. This CDR3 is 13 amino acids long. As DNA, the CDR3 is TGTGCCAGTAGTAGAGGCCCGTACAATGAGCAGTTCTTC. Its protein product is CASSRGPYNEQFF.